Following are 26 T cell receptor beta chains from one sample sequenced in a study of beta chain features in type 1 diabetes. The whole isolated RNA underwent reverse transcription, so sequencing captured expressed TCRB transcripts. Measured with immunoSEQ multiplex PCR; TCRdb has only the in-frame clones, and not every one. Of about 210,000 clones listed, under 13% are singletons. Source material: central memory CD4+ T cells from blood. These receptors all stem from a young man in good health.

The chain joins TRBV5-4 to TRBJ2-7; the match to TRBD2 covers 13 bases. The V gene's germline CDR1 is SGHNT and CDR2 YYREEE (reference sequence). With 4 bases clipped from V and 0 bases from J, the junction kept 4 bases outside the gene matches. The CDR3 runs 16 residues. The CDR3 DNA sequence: TGTGCCAGCAGCACGGGACTAGCGGGGTACTCCTACGAGCAGTACTTC. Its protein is CASSTGLAGYSYEQYF. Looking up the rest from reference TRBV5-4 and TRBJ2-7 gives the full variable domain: ETGVTQSPTHLIKTRGQQVTLRCSSQSGHNTVSWYQQALGQGPQFIFQYYREEENGRGNFPPRFSGLQFPNYSSELNVNALELDDSALYLCASSTGLAGYSYEQYFGPGTRLTVT.

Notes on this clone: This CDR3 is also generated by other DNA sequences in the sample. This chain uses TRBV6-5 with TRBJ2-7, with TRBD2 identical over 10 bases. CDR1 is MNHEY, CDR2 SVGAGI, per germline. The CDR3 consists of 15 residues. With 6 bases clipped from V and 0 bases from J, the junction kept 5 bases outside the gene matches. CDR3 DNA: TGTGCCAGCAGACTGACTAGCGGGTCCTCCTACGAGCAGTACTTC. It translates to CASRLTSGSSYEQYF.

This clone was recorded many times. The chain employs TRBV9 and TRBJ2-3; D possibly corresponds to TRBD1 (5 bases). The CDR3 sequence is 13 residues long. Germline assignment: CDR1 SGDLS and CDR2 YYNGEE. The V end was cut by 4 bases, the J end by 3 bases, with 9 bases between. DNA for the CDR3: TGTGCCAGCAGCCGACGACAGACAGATACGCAGTATTTT. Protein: CASSRRQTDTQYF.

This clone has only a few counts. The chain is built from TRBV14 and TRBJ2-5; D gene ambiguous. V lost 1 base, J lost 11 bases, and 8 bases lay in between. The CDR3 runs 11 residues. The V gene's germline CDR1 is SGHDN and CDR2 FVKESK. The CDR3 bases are TGTGCCAGCAGCCAAGCTGGGCTTCAGTACTTC. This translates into CASSQAGLQYF.

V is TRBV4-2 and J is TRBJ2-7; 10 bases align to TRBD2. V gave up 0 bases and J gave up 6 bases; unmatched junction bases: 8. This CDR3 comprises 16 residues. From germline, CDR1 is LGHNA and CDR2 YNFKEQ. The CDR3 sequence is CASSQEALAGEGEQYF. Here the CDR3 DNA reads TGTGCCAGCAGCCAAGAGGCCCTAGCGGGAGAAGGCGAGCAGTACTTC.

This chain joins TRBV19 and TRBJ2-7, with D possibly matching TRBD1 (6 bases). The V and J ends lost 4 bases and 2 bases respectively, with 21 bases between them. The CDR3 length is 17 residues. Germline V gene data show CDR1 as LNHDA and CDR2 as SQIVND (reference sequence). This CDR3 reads CASSTRTEPTKTYEQYF. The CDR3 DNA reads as TGTGCCAGTAGTACCCGGACAGAACCCACAAAGACCTACGAGCAGTACTTC.

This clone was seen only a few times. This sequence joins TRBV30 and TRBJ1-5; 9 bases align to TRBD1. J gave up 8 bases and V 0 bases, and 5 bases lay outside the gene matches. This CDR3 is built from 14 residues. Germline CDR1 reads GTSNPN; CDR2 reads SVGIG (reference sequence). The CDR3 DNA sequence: TGTGCCTGGAGTGTTAACAGGGGGCTAGAGCCCCAGCATTTT. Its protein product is CAWSVNRGLEPQHF.

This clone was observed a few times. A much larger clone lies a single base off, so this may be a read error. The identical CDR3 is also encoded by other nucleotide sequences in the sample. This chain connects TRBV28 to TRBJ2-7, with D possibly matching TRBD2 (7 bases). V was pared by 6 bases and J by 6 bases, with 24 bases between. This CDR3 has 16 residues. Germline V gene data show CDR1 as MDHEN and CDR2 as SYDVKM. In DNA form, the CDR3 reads TGTGCCAGCAGCGAGAGGGGGGGTCGGAGTGGGGGCGAGCAGTACTTC. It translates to CASSERGGRSGGEQYF.

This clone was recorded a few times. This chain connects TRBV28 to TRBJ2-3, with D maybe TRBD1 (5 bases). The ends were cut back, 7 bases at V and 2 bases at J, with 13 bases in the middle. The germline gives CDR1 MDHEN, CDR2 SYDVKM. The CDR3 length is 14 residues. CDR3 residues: CASTVGRNTDTQYF. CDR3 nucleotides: TGTGCCAGCACAGTGGGGCGGAACACAGATACGCAGTATTTT. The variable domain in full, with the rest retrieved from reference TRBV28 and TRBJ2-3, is DVKVTQSSRYLVKRTGEKVFLECVQDMDHENMFWYRQDPGLGLRLIYFSYDVKMKEKGDIPEGYSVSREKKERFSLILESASTNQTSMYLCASTVGRNTDTQYFGPGTRLTVL.

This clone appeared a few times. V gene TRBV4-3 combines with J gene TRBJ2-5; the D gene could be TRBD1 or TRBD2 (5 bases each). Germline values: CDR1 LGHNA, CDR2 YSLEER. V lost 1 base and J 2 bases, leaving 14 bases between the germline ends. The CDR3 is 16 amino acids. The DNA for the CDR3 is TGCGCCAGCAGCCAAGGGGCAGTGGGGGTACAAGAGACCCAGTACTTC. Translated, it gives CASSQGAVGVQETQYF.

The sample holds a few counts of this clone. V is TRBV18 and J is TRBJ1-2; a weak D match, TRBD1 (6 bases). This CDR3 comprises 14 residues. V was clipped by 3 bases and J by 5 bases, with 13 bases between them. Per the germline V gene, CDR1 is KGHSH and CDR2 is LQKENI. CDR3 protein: CASSPNGGGYGYTF. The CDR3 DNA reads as TGTGCCAGCTCACCCAACGGGGGCGGATATGGCTACACCTTC.

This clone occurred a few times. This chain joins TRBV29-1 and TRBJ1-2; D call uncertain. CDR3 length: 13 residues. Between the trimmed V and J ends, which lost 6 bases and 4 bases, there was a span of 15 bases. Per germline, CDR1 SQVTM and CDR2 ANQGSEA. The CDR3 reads CSVGPRGGYGYTF. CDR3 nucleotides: TGCAGCGTGGGTCCACGGGGTGGCTATGGCTACACCTTC. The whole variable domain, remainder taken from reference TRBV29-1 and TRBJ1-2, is SAVISQKPSRDICQRGTSLTIQCQVDSQVTMMFWYRQQPGQSLTLIATANQGSEATYESGFVIDKFPISRPNLTFSTLTVSNMSPEDSSIYLCSVGPRGGYGYTFGSGTRLTVV.

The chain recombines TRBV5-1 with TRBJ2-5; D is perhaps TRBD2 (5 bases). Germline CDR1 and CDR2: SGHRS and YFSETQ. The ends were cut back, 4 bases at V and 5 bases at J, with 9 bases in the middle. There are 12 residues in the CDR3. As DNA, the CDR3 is TGCGCCAGCAGCCCTGAGCGGGAGACCCAGTACTTC. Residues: CASSPERETQYF.

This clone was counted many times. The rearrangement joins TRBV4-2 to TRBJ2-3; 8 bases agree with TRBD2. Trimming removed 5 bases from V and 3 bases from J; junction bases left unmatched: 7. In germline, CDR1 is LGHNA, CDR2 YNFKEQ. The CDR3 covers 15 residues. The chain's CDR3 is CASSVLSGSTDTQYF. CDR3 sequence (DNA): TGTGCCAGCAGCGTACTCAGCGGGAGTACAGATACGCAGTATTTT.

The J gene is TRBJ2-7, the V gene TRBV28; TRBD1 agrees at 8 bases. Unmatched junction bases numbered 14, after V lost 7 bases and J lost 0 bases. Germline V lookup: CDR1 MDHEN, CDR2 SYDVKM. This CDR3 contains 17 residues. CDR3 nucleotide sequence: TGTGCCAGCAAAACAATGGGCAGGGGGCCTGCCTCCTACGAGCAGTACTTC. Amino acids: CASKTMGRGPASYEQYF.

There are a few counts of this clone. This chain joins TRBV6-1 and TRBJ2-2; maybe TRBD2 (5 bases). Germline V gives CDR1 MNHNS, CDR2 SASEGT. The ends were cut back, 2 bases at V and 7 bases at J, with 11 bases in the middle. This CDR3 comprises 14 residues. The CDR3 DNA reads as TGTGCCAGCAGTGAAATGCTAGCTGGCGGGGAGCTGTTTTTT. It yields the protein CASSEMLAGGELFF.

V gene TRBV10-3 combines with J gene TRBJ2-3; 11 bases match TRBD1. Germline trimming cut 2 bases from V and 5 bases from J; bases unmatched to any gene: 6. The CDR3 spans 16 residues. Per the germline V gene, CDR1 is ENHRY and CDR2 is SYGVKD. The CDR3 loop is CAISERGTGGQDTQYF. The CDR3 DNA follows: TGTGCCATCAGTGAGCGCGGGACAGGGGGACAAGATACGCAGTATTTT.

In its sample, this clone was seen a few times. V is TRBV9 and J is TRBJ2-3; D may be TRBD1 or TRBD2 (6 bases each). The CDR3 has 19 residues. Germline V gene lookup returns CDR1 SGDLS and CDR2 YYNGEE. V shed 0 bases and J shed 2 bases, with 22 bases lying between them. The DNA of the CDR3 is TGTGCCAGCAGCGTAGCTACGGGGGCAACATCTCTGAACACAGATACGCAGTATTTT. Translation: CASSVATGATSLNTDTQYF. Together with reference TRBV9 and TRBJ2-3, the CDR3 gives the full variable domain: DSGVTQTPKHLITATGQRVTLRCSPRSGDLSVYWYQQSLDQGLQFLIQYYNGEERAKGNILERFSAQQFPDLHSELNLSSLELGDSALYFCASSVATGATSLNTDTQYFGPGTRLTVL.

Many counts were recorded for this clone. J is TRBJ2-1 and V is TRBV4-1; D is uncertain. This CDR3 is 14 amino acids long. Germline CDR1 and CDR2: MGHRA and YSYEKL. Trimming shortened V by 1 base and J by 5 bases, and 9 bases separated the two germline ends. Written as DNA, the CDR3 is TGCGCCAGCAGCCAAGGTGACAAGAACAATGAGCAGTTCTTC. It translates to CASSQGDKNNEQFF.

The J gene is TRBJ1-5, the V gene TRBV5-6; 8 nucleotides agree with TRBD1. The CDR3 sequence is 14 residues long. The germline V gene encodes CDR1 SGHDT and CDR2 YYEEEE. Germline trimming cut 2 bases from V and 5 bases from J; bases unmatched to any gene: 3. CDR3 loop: CASSFRGPDQPQHF. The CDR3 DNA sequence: TGTGCCAGCAGCTTCAGGGGGCCGGATCAGCCCCAGCATTTT.

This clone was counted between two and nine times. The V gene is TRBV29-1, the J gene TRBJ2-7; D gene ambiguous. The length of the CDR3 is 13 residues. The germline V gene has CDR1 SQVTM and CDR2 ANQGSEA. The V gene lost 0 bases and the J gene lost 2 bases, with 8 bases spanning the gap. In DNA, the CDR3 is TGCAGCGTTGAAGATCGGTATCCCTACGAGCAGTACTTC. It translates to CSVEDRYPYEQYF.

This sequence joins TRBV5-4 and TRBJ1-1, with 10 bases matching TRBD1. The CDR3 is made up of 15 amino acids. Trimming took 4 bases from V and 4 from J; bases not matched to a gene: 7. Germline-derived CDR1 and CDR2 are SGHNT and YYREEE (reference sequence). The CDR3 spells CASSGVTGGGTEAFF. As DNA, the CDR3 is TGTGCCAGCAGCGGAGTGACAGGGGGCGGCACTGAAGCTTTCTTT. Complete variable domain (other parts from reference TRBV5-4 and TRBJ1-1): ETGVTQSPTHLIKTRGQQVTLRCSSQSGHNTVSWYQQALGQGPQFIFQYYREEENGRGNFPPRFSGLQFPNYSSELNVNALELDDSALYLCASSGVTGGGTEAFFGQGTRLTVV.

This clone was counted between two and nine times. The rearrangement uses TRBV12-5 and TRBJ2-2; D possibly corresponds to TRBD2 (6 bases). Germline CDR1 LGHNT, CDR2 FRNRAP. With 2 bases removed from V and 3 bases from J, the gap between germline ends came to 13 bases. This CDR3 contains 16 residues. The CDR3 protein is CASGLSGGAYTGELFF. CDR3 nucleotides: TGTGCTAGTGGTTTGAGTGGCGGGGCTTACACCGGGGAGCTGTTTTTT.

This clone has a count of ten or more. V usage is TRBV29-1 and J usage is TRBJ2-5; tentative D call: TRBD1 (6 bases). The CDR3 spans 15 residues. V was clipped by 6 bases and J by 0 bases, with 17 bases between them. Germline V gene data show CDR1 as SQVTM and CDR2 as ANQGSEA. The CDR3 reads CSVLPGQGNQETQYF. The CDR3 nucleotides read TGCAGCGTCCTCCCCGGCCAGGGGAACCAAGAGACCCAGTACTTC.

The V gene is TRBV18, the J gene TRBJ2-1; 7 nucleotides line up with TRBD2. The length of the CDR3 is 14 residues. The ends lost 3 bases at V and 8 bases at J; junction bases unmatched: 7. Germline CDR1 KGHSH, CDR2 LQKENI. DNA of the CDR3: TGTGCCAGCTCACCGAGCGGGGTGGAGGATGAGCAGTTCTTC. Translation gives CASSPSGVEDEQFF.

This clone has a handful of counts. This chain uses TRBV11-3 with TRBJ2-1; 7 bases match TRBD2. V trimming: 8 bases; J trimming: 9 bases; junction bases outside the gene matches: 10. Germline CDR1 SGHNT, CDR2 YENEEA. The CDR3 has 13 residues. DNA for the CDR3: TGTGCCAGCGGTTCTACTAGCGAGGGTGAGCAGTTCTTC. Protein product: CASGSTSEGEQFF. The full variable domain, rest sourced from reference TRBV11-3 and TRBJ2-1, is EAGVVQSPRYKIIEKKQPVAFWCNPISGHNTLYWYLQNLGQGPELLIRYENEEAVDDSQLPKDRFSAERLKGVDSTLKIQPAELGDSAVYLCASGSTSEGEQFFGPGTRLTVL.